The source of this T cell receptor (beta chain) is a study of shared clonotypes between healthy human individuals. Study results and caveats: Around 5% was the fraction of naive CD4 clonotypes found shared across a few donors.

Here immunoSEQ multiplex PCR was the method, and the copy in TCRdb shows in-frame clones only, minus some. This sample has about 800,000 clones, with 90% to 97% found just once. In regard to this clone: Its antigen remains unidentified.

CDR1 is LNHDA, CDR2 SQIVND, per germline (reference sequence). V was trimmed by 9 bases and J by 9 bases, leaving 15 bases between them. The CDR3 extends over 12 amino acids. In the naive CD8 group, cells lacked CD45RO and were positively selected for CCR7, so terminally differentiated effector memory CD45RA+ cells were left out. Every donor was a Caucasian adult from Nashville, Tennessee. The clonotype originates from a man aged 30 to 39 in good health. This chain connects TRBV19 to TRBJ2-1; unclear D gene. Material for sequencing was naive CD8+ T cells sorted from blood. In nucleotides, the CDR3 is TGTGCCAGGACACCATTTTTCATTGAGCAGTTCTTC. This sequence encodes CARTPFFIEQFF.